One T cell receptor beta chain is described in this entry. The antigen is unknown. TCRdb's table, derived via immunoSEQ multiplex PCR, lists solely in-frame clones and lacks some. The table records approximately 63,000 clones, around 93% of them present only once. The sample belongs to a study of graft-versus-host responses after intestinal transplantation. The CDR3 covers 19 residues. Trimming left V 6 bases short and J 7 bases short, with 31 bases between. Germline loops: CDR1 LNHDA, CDR2 SQIVND (reference sequence). Sequences were derived from unstimulated CD4+ T cells sorted from spleen or lymph node cells, sampled before transplant. The clonotype was recovered from a human donor who was the organ donor for an intestinal transplant. The chain couples TRBV19 to TRBJ2-1; D might be TRBD2 (6 bases). CDR3 nucleotides: TGTGCCAGTAGACCCCGGGGGTTGTCGGGTGGGGGAGTGGGAAATGAGCAGTTCTTC. This codes for CASRPRGLSGGGVGNEQFF.